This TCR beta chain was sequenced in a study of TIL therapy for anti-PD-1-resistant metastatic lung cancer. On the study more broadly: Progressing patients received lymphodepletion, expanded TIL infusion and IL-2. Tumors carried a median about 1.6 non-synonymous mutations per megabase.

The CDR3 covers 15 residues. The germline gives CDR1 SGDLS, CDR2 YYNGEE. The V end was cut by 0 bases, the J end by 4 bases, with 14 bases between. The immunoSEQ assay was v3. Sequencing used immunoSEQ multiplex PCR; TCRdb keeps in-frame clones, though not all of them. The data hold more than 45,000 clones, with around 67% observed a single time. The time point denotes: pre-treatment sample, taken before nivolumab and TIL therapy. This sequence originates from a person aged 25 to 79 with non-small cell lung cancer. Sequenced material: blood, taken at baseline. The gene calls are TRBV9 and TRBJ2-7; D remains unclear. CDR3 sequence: CASSVGEAPAYEQYF. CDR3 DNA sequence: TGTGCCAGCAGCGTAGGTGAGGCCCCGGCTTACGAGCAGTACTTC. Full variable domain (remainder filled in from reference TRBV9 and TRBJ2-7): DSGVTQTPKHLITATGQRVTLRCSPRSGDLSVYWYQQSLDQGLQFLIQYYNGEERAKGNILERFSAQQFPDLHSELNLSSLELGDSALYFCASSVGEAPAYEQYFGPGTRLTVT.